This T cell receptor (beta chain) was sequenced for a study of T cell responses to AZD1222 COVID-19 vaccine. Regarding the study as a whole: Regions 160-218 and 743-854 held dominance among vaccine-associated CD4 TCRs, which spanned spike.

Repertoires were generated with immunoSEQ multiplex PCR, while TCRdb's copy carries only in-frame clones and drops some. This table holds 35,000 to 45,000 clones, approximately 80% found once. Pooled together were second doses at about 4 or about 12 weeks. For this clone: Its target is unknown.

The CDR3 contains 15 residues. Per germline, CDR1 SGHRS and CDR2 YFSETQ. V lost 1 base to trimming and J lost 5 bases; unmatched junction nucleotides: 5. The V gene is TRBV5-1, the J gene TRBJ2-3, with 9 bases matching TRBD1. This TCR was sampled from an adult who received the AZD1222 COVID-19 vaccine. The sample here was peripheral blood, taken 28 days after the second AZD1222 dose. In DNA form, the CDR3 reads TGCGCCAGCAGCTTGACAGGGGGCCCGGGAGATACGCAGTATTTT. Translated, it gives CASSLTGGPGDTQYF.